This T cell receptor (beta chain) appears in the sequencing data of a study of low-dose radiotherapy and immunotherapy resistance in tumors. Study-level information: Cohort 1 was treated with 0.5 Gy per fraction at 2-week intervals, amounting to 6.5 Gy overall. One day before radiation and immunotherapy, intravenous cyclophosphamide 200 mg/m2 was administered, with this repeated every two weeks.

Time point defined: after trial treatment. Noted treatment: LDRT plus nivolumab, ipilimumab, low-dose cyclophosphamide and aspirin (RACIN trial). It was nivolumab, ipilimumab, aspirin, low-dose cyclophosphamide and low-dose radiotherapy that donors received. With TRAV- and TRBV-specific primers, first-strand cDNA was made, covering the alpha and beta chains. Amplification, which lasted 20 to 25 PCR cycles, used a constant-region primer and V-primer adapter to amplify TCRs. Each CDR3 protein is one row after TCRdb ran MiXCR on the reads. In the table there are about 97,000 distinct CDR3 sequences, less than 25% of which are singletons. The CDR3 runs 15 residues. The V gene's germline CDR1 is SGDLS and CDR2 YYNGEE. J was trimmed by 8 bases and V by 0 bases; bases with no gene match: 6.

The TCR sequence derives from a male donor with prostate cancer. The chain couples TRBV9 to TRBJ2-1; 9 bases are a match to TRBD2. Sequencing used PBMCs, obtained after low-dose radiotherapy plus immunotherapy. Here the CDR3 DNA reads TGTGCCAGCAGCGTAGAGGCTAGCGGGGTGGATGAGCAGTTCTTC. This translates into CASSVEASGVDEQFF. The variable domain in full, with the rest retrieved from reference TRBV9 and TRBJ2-1, is DSGVTQTPKHLITATGQRVTLRCSPRSGDLSVYWYQQSLDQGLQFLIQYYNGEERAKGNILERFSAQQFPDLHSELNLSSLELGDSALYFCASSVEASGVDEQFFGPGTRLTVL.